These 6 T cell receptor beta chains originate from one sample sequenced in a study of esophageal squamous cell carcinoma under preoperative chemotherapy (dated 2018 in TCRdb). The protocol used for the library was PCR. The instrument given in TCRdb is HiSeq X Ten. Clones were called with MiXCR by TCRdb after fastp trimmed the public reads at Q25, and only in-frame beta chains were retained. CDR3 protein sequences are deduplicated, and each keeps its most common genes and DNA. This sample lists 10,000 to 11,000 distinct CDR3 sequences; 63% were detected once. The top ten clones comprise 29% of the sample. Explained via the paper, the time point label denotes: after preoperative PTX-NDP chemotherapy. The specimen was taken from a patient given preoperative chemotherapy. The receptors stem from a human donor with esophageal squamous cell carcinoma. The donor label of this sample is uncertain.

This clonotype was detected many times. Sequence at one end of the junction differs from germline and may be a read error. The rearrangement uses TRBV7-7 and TRBJ2-1; 14 bases fit TRBD2. The length of the CDR3 is 17 residues. CDR1 SSHAT and CDR2 FNYEAQ come from the germline V gene (reference sequence). CDR3 in DNA: TGTGCTAGCAGCCCCTCAGAAGTGGGACTAGCGGGGGTTGAGCAGTTCTTC. This encodes CASSPSEVGLAGVEQFF.

At least ten counts were recorded for this clonotype. This chain links TRBV25-1 with TRBJ1-1, with D unresolved. The CDR3 is 13 amino acids. Germline CDR1 MGHDK, CDR2 SYGVNS. V was pared by 6 bases and J by 9 bases, with 17 bases between. The CDR3 region has the DNA TGTGCCAGCAGCCTTCCGGACTGGCCGAAAGCTTTCTTT. The encoded protein is CASSLPDWPKAFF.

The CDR3 DNA reads TGTGCCAGCAGCCGCCGAGTAGCGGGAGCCTCAGATACGCAGTATTTT. The encoded protein is CASSRRVAGASDTQYF. V gene TRBV7-2 combines with J gene TRBJ2-3; 9 bases fit TRBD2. The CDR3 length is 16 residues. Germline CDR1 and CDR2: SGHTA and FQGNSA. The V segment lost 5 bases and the J segment 4 bases; nucleotides outside the gene matches: 10. The full variable domain, in which reference TRBV7-2 and TRBJ2-3 provide the parts outside the CDR3, is GAGVSQSPSNKVTEKGKDVELRCDPISGHTALYWYRQSLGQGLEFLIYFQGNSAPDKSGLPSDRFSAERTGGSVSTLTIQRTQQEDSAVYLCASSRRVAGASDTQYFGPGTRLTVL.

In this sample, this clonotype turned up a few times. The rearrangement joins TRBV6-1 to TRBJ2-3; TRBD2 might be the D (6 bases). Germline CDR1 MNHNS, CDR2 SASEGT. V lost 5 bases to trimming and J lost 8 bases, with 8 bases between them. The CDR3 loop spans 11 amino acids. The CDR3 region is CASSLGGTQYF. The CDR3 region has the DNA TGTGCCAGCAGTCTGGGGGGTACGCAGTATTTT.

As concerns this clonotype: One junction end does not reproduce the germline sequence, and a read error may be involved. This chain uses TRBV6-1 with TRBJ2-5; TRBD2 agrees at 8 bases. The germline V gene has CDR1 MNHNS and CDR2 SASEGT. The CDR3 is made up of 17 amino acids. The CDR3 spells CASSGGAGGRDKETQYF. DNA of the CDR3: TGTGCCAGCAGTGGGGGGGCGGGGGGCCGTGACAAAGAGACCCAGTATTTC.

The chain employs TRBV6-5 and TRBJ2-3, with D uncertain. V was pared by 4 bases and J by 2 bases, with 4 bases between. CDR3 length: 12 residues. The germline CDR1 and CDR2 sequences are MNHEY and SVGAGI. The DNA for the CDR3 is TGTGCCAGCAGTTCCAACACAGATACGCAGTATTTT. Its protein product is CASSSNTDTQYF.